These 23 T cell receptor beta chains came from one sample sequenced in a study of control samples from healthy donors and cancer patients. Libraries were prepared by immunoSEQ multiplex PCR; TCRdb keeps only in-frame clonotypes and omits some of them. The sample includes some 150,000 clones, 96% seen only once; the top ten take approximately 0.97%. The specimen was blood. The receptors originated from a woman aged 25 to 45 in good health.

The chain combines TRBV19 with TRBJ1-1, with a weak D call TRBD1 (6 bases). Germline loops: CDR1 LNHDA, CDR2 SQIVND (reference sequence). V was cut by 0 bases and J by 6 bases, with 14 bases left in between. The CDR3 has 15 residues. CDR3: CASSIERDYRAEAFF. CDR3 sequence (DNA): TGTGCCAGTAGTATAGAGAGGGATTACAGGGCTGAAGCTTTCTTT.

The genes are TRBV6-6 and TRBJ2-5; TRBD1 matches 8 bases. Per germline, CDR1 MNHNY and CDR2 SVGAGI (reference sequence). Trimming took 0 bases from V and 13 from J; bases not matched to a gene: 7. The CDR3 consists of 13 residues. The CDR3 region is CASSYSDREERYF. Written as DNA, the CDR3 is TGTGCCAGCAGTTACTCGGACAGGGAGGAGCGGTACTTC.

The chain employs TRBV9 and TRBJ2-3; D may be TRBD2 (7 bases). V lost 0 bases and J 2 bases, leaving 19 bases between the germline ends. The CDR3 contains 18 residues. Germline V lookup: CDR1 SGDLS, CDR2 YYNGEE. The CDR3 spells CASSVGGGAPLPTDTQYF. CDR3 coding DNA: TGTGCCAGCAGCGTAGGTGGGGGGGCCCCCCTACCCACAGATACGCAGTATTTT.

The V call is TRBV6-5, the J call TRBJ1-3; D gene unclear. V lost 6 bases, J lost 4 bases, and 16 bases lay in between. CDR3 length: 15 residues. Germline V gene sequence: CDR1 MNHEY, CDR2 SVGAGI. Here the CDR3 DNA reads TGTGCCAGCAGCGGAAGGCTGCTAATGGGAAACACCATATATTTT. It specifies CASSGRLLMGNTIYF.

The chain has TRBV19 and TRBJ2-5; no clear D gene. CDR1 LNHDA and CDR2 SQIVND come from the germline V gene (reference sequence). V dropped 5 bases and J dropped 5 bases, with 9 bases sitting between them. This CDR3 region has 12 residues. The CDR3 DNA reads as TGTGCCAGTAGTCCGGGCTGGGAGACCCAGTACTTC. Encoded protein: CASSPGWETQYF.

The chain joins TRBV27 to TRBJ2-3; 9 nucleotides match TRBD1. Germline trimming cut 4 bases from V and 2 bases from J; bases unmatched to any gene: 7. There are 16 residues in the CDR3. The germline gives CDR1 MNHEY, CDR2 SMNVEV (reference sequence). Here the CDR3 DNA reads TGTGCCAGCAGTTCCAACAGGGGGCCTAACACAGATACGCAGTATTTT. The encoded protein is CASSSNRGPNTDTQYF.

This clone appeared a single time. V usage is TRBV19 and J usage is TRBJ1-1, with D maybe TRBD1 (5 bases). Trimming stripped 6 bases from V and 1 base from J, with 12 bases between. The length of the CDR3 is 14 residues. Germline V gene sequence: CDR1 LNHDA, CDR2 SQIVND (reference sequence). The DNA of the CDR3 is TGTGCCAGTAGGACCAGGGATGGGAACACTGAAGCTTTCTTT. Its protein is CASRTRDGNTEAFF.

The rearrangement uses TRBV5-4 and TRBJ2-7; 9 bases agree with TRBD2. After removal of 0 bases from V and 3 bases from J, the junction contained 7 bases not matched to a gene. The CDR3 is made up of 16 amino acids. The germline gives CDR1 SGHNT, CDR2 YYREEE (reference sequence). The CDR3 reads CASSLGASGALYEQYF. As DNA, the CDR3 is TGTGCCAGCAGCTTGGGGGCTAGCGGGGCTCTCTACGAGCAGTACTTC. Using reference TRBV5-4 and TRBJ2-7 for the parts outside the CDR3, the full variable domain is ETGVTQSPTHLIKTRGQQVTLRCSSQSGHNTVSWYQQALGQGPQFIFQYYREEENGRGNFPPRFSGLQFPNYSSELNVNALELDDSALYLCASSLGASGALYEQYFGPGTRLTVT.

V is TRBV9 and J is TRBJ2-3; 9 bases match TRBD1. The CDR3 is 14 residues long. J lost 3 bases, V lost 3 bases, and 2 bases had no gene match. The germline V gene encodes CDR1 SGDLS and CDR2 YYNGEE. The CDR3 coding sequence is TGTGCCAGCAGCGCCGGACAGGGGACAGATACGCAGTATTTT. This translates into CASSAGQGTDTQYF.

The V and J genes are TRBV7-3 and TRBJ1-1; D might be TRBD1 (5 bases). The germline V gene has CDR1 SGHTA and CDR2 FQGTGA. Trimming removed 3 bases at V and 1 base at J, with 6 bases between. This CDR3 has 13 amino acids. CDR3 sequence reads: CASSFQGNTEAFF. The CDR3 bases are TGTGCCAGCAGCTTTCAGGGGAACACTGAAGCTTTCTTT.

The chain has TRBV19 and TRBJ1-1; no reliable D call. V dropped 9 bases and J dropped 0 bases, with 11 bases sitting between them. This CDR3 is built from 13 residues. Germline loops: CDR1 LNHDA, CDR2 SQIVND (reference sequence). The CDR3 sequence: CASVGGMNTEAFF. The CDR3 DNA sequence: TGTGCCAGCGTCGGTGGGATGAACACTGAAGCTTTCTTT.

The rearrangement uses TRBV5-1 and TRBJ1-6; 8 nucleotides align to TRBD1. Germline CDR1 SGHRS, CDR2 YFSETQ. Losses at the gene ends were 2 bases for V and 0 bases for J; bases not matched to a gene: 4. CDR3 length: 17 amino acids. DNA of the CDR3: TGCGCCAGCAGCTTTTTTACAGGGGGCTCCTATAATTCACCCCTCCACTTT. Protein: CASSFFTGGSYNSPLHF. Using reference TRBV5-1 and TRBJ1-6 for the parts outside the CDR3, the full variable domain is KAGVTQTPRYLIKTRGQQVTLSCSPISGHRSVSWYQQTPGQGLQFLFEYFSETQRNKGNFPGRFSGRQFSNSRSEMNVSTLELGDSALYLCASSFFTGGSYNSPLHFGNGTRLTVT.

The rearrangement uses TRBV11-2 and TRBJ2-1; D is possibly TRBD1 or TRBD2 (5 bases each). CDR3 length: 14 amino acids. V lost 4 bases and J 5 bases, leaving 12 bases between the germline ends. Germline CDR1 and CDR2: SGHAT and FQNNGV. The DNA for the CDR3 is TGTGCCAGCAGCTCCGGGACGCTCAACAATGAGCAGTTCTTC. This encodes CASSSGTLNNEQFF.

The gene calls are TRBV24-1 and TRBJ2-5, with TRBD2 matching 7 bases. J lost 1 base, V lost 4 bases, and 2 bases had no gene match. The CDR3 extends over 14 amino acids. Germline V gives CDR1 KGHDR, CDR2 SFDVKD. CDR3 coding DNA: TGTGCCACCAGTGAGGGAGGGAGCCAAGAGACCCAGTACTTC. Encoded protein: CATSEGGSQETQYF.

The chain employs TRBV4-1 and TRBJ2-1, with TRBD2 matching over 11 bases. The V and J ends lost 1 base and 2 bases, in that order; junction bases with no gene match: 7. The germline V gene encodes CDR1 MGHRA and CDR2 YSYEKL. CDR3 length equals 18 residues. Here the CDR3 reads CASSQGTPGLAAYNEQFF. As DNA, the CDR3 is TGCGCCAGCAGCCAAGGTACTCCGGGACTAGCGGCCTACAATGAGCAGTTCTTC.

The V gene is TRBV10-3, the J gene TRBJ1-4, with 7 bases that match TRBD1. CDR3 length: 15 amino acids. The trim removed 2 bases at V and 6 bases at J, leaving 6 bases unmatched. Germline V gene sequence: CDR1 ENHRY, CDR2 SYGVKD. CDR3 in amino acids: CAISEGAGGDEKLFF. Written as DNA, the CDR3 is TGTGCCATCAGTGAGGGGGCAGGGGGTGATGAAAAACTGTTTTTT.

The CDR3 DNA reads as TGTGCCAGCAGCTTAGCCCTTTCTAGCGGAGGTAAGAATGAGCAGTTCTTC. It yields the protein CASSLALSSGGKNEQFF. V is TRBV11-2 and J is TRBJ2-1; TRBD2 aligns across 7 bases. V gave up 1 base and J gave up 7 bases; unmatched junction bases: 13. The CDR3 has 17 amino acids. Germline lookup yields CDR1 SGHAT and CDR2 FQNNGV. The full variable domain, completed using reference TRBV11-2 and TRBJ2-1, is EAGVAQSPRYKIIEKRQSVAFWCNPISGHATLYWYQQILGQGPKLLIQFQNNGVVDDSQLPKDRFSAERLKGVDSTLKIQPAKLEDSAVYLCASSLALSSGGKNEQFFGPGTRLTVL.

This chain joins TRBV21-1 and TRBJ2-3; the table's D call TRBD2 went unverified against the DNA. TRBV21-1 is annotated as a pseudogene. The length of the CDR3 is 15 residues. CDR3: CASSKILSEAGTQYF. CDR3 in DNA: TGTGCCAGCAGCAAAATTTTGTCGGAGGCCGGGACGCAGTATTTT.

The rearrangement joins TRBV28 to TRBJ2-7, with D unclear. Germline V gene sequence: CDR1 MDHEN, CDR2 SYDVKM. The CDR3 loop spans 11 amino acids. Between the trimmed V and J ends, which lost 2 bases and 5 bases, there was a span of 4 bases. The CDR3 sequence: CASSLGDEQYF. CDR3 DNA: TGTGCCAGCAGTTTAGGTGACGAGCAGTACTTC.

This sequence joins TRBV29-1 and TRBJ1-1; D unresolved. Trimming removed 3 bases at V and 0 bases at J, with 17 bases between. This CDR3 comprises 16 residues. In germline, CDR1 is SQVTM, CDR2 ANQGSEA. The CDR3 DNA follows: TGCAGCGTTGAGACACAGAGTGGTCCCATGAACACTGAAGCTTTCTTT. It yields the protein CSVETQSGPMNTEAFF.

This CDR3 is CSASPPGLGRGEQFF. The CDR3 region has the DNA TGCAGTGCTAGTCCTCCGGGACTTGGTCGTGGAGAGCAGTTCTTC. The genes are TRBV20-1 and TRBJ2-1, with D possibly TRBD2 on 6 matching bases. The CDR3 totals 15 residues. Trimming stripped 3 bases from V and 10 bases from J, with 22 bases between. Germline CDR1 DFQATT, CDR2 SNEGSKA (reference sequence).

This rearrangement joins TRBV7-6 to TRBJ2-2, with 10 bases matching TRBD2. Germline trimming cut 5 bases from V and 0 bases from J; bases unmatched to any gene: 15. The germline V gene encodes CDR1 SGHVS and CDR2 FNYEAQ. CDR3 size: 20 residues. The chain's CDR3 is CASSRWSASGRSSNTGELFF. CDR3 DNA: TGTGCCAGCAGCAGATGGTCGGCTAGCGGGAGATCCTCGAACACCGGGGAGCTGTTTTTT.

V gene TRBV24-1 combines with J gene TRBJ1-2; no clear D. The V gene's germline CDR1 is KGHDR and CDR2 SFDVKD. The CDR3 contains 12 residues. Trimming pared 10 bases from V and 2 bases from J, leaving 10 bases between. The CDR3 reads CATSQDNYGYTF. The CDR3 nucleotides are TGTGCCACAAGTCAGGACAACTATGGCTACACCTTC.